Listed here are 17 T cell receptor beta chains from one sample, sequenced in a study of cytomegalovirus exposure and HLA in healthy donors. The PCR used 60 Vbeta and 13 Jbeta primers. This table comes from immunoSEQ multiplex PCR, and its TCRdb copy is limited to in-frame clones, with some not included. The top ten clones hold 1.9% of a sample with about 180,000 clones, roughly 78% of them seen once. Sequenced input: PBMCs. These receptors originate from a woman aged 25 to 39 in good health and CMV-seronegative.

V is TRBV27 and J is TRBJ1-2; 8 nucleotides line up with TRBD1. The CDR3 contains 15 residues. Losses at the gene ends were 9 bases for V and 1 base for J; bases not matched to a gene: 10. CDR1 and CDR2 (germline): MNHEY, SMNVEV (reference sequence). CDR3 residues: CASALDRGINYGYTF. The CDR3 DNA reads as TGTGCCAGTGCTCTAGACAGGGGAATTAACTATGGCTACACCTTC.

The gene calls are TRBV10-3 and TRBJ2-3, with D possibly TRBD1 on 6 matching bases. The CDR3 length is 15 residues. From germline, CDR1 is ENHRY and CDR2 SYGVKD. Deletions cut 3 bases from V and 0 bases from J, with 10 bases between. CDR3 amino acids: CAISDGQRSTDTQYF. The DNA for the CDR3 is TGTGCCATCAGTGACGGACAGAGAAGCACAGATACGCAGTATTTT.

This rearrangement joins TRBV30 to TRBJ1-2; 10 positions agree with TRBD1. With V trimmed by 3 bases and J by 1 base, 5 bases remained unmatched. Germline lookup yields CDR1 GTSNPN and CDR2 SVGIG (reference sequence). The CDR3 runs 15 residues. In DNA form, the CDR3 reads TGTGCCTGGAGGACAGGGGGCGGAGGTAACTATGGCTACACCTTC. This gives the protein CAWRTGGGGNYGYTF.

This clone was observed a single time. CDR3 nucleotide sequence: TGTGCCAGCAGTGGGCGACAGGTCTCGATGAGCAATCAGCCCCAGCATTTT. This sequence encodes CASSGRQVSMSNQPQHF. V is TRBV6-1 and J is TRBJ1-5, with D maybe TRBD1 (6 bases). The ends were cut back, 4 bases at V and 1 base at J, with 17 bases in the middle. This CDR3 spans 17 amino acids. The germline gives CDR1 MNHNS, CDR2 SASEGT.

This chain links TRBV7-3 with TRBJ2-1, with TRBD2 identical over 9 bases. Trimming took 2 bases from V and 9 from J; bases not matched to a gene: 8. In germline, CDR1 is SGHTA, CDR2 FQGTGA. This CDR3 comprises 15 residues. The CDR3 protein is CASSLGLAGNSEQFF. The CDR3 DNA sequence: TGTGCCAGCAGCTTAGGGCTAGCGGGGAATTCTGAGCAGTTCTTC. Full variable domain (rest looked up from reference TRBV7-3 and TRBJ2-1): GAGVSQTPSNKVTEKGKYVELRCDPISGHTALYWYRQSLGQGPEFLIYFQGTGAADDSGLPNDRFFAVRPEGSVSTLKIQRTERGDSAVYLCASSLGLAGNSEQFFGPGTRLTVL.

The chain recombines TRBV6-6 with TRBJ1-1, with 7 bases aligning to TRBD1. There are 14 residues in the CDR3. Germline V CDR1 and CDR2: MNHNY, SVGAGI (reference sequence). With V trimmed by 3 bases and J by 3 bases, 4 bases remained unmatched. The CDR3 protein is CASSYKGADTEAFF. CDR3 bases: TGTGCCAGCAGTTATAAGGGGGCGGACACTGAAGCTTTCTTT.

This chain connects TRBV4-1 to TRBJ1-6; 7 bases line up with TRBD1. The junction had 16 bases not matched to a gene; V was cut back by 1 base and J by 13 bases. CDR1 is MGHRA, CDR2 YSYEKL, per germline. The CDR3 extends over 17 amino acids. The CDR3, as DNA: TGCGCCAGCAGCCAAGGGAAACTCCGGGACAGCGGACCTCCCCTCCACTTT. The encoded protein is CASSQGKLRDSGPPLHF.

The V gene is TRBV28, the J gene TRBJ2-1; perhaps TRBD1 as D (6 bases). CDR1 is MDHEN, CDR2 SYDVKM, per germline. Between the trimmed V and J ends, which lost 8 bases and 11 bases, there was a span of 13 bases. The CDR3 has 11 amino acids. CDR3 sequence: CASANRVQQFF. The CDR3 DNA sequence: TGTGCCAGCGCGAACAGGGTACAGCAGTTCTTC.

This rearrangement joins TRBV11-2 to TRBJ1-2, with TRBD1 matching 9 bases. Germline V CDR1 and CDR2: SGHAT, FQNNGV. With V trimmed by 4 bases and J by 3 bases, 3 bases remained unmatched. This CDR3 comprises 14 residues. In DNA form, the CDR3 reads TGTGCCAGCAGCTCTACAGGGGGCCACTATGGCTACACCTTC. This codes for CASSSTGGHYGYTF.

This clone appeared a few times. The V and J genes are TRBV7-8 and TRBJ1-1; 11 bases are shared with TRBD1. The trim removed 5 bases at V and 6 bases at J, leaving 11 bases unmatched. CDR1 SGHVS and CDR2 FQNEAQ come from the germline V gene. The length of the CDR3 is 16 residues. The CDR3 sequence: CASSPNGWTGGPEAFF. The CDR3 nucleotides read TGTGCCAGCAGCCCCAACGGATGGACAGGGGGCCCTGAAGCTTTCTTT.

V is TRBV29-1 and J is TRBJ2-5; D may be TRBD1 (5 bases). The closer fit of TRBJ2-7 to the DNA end suggests the J call may be wrong. The germline CDR1 and CDR2 sequences are SQVTM and ANQGSEA. This CDR3 comprises 11 residues. DNA for the CDR3: TGCAGCGTTCGTGGGGCATACGAGCAGTACTTC. It translates to CSVRGAYEQYF.

The gene calls are TRBV11-2 and TRBJ2-7, with 7 bases aligning to TRBD2. The junction had 8 bases not matched to a gene; V was cut back by 3 bases and J by 6 bases. CDR3 length: 14 amino acids. Germline V gene lookup returns CDR1 SGHAT and CDR2 FQNNGV. CDR3: CASSLWEGIGEQYF. DNA of the CDR3: TGTGCCAGCAGCTTGTGGGAGGGAATCGGCGAGCAGTACTTC.

The rearrangement joins TRBV4-1 to TRBJ2-3; 7 bases match TRBD1. CDR3 length: 16 residues. Germline CDR1 is MGHRA and CDR2 is YSYEKL. Germline trimming cut 0 bases from V and 0 bases from J; bases unmatched to any gene: 3. The CDR3 loop is CASSQEGRGSTDTQYF. DNA for the CDR3: TGCGCCAGCAGCCAAGAGGGCAGGGGGAGCACAGATACGCAGTATTTT.

This clone came up a few times. This chain joins TRBV7-6 and TRBJ1-4; 8 nucleotides agree with TRBD1. Trimming removed 2 bases from V and 7 bases from J; junction bases left unmatched: 15. The CDR3 length is 18 residues. Germline CDR1 reads SGHVS; CDR2 reads FNYEAQ. Here the CDR3 DNA reads TGTGCCAGCAGCTTAAGTAGGACAGGGCCGAGGGGCCGTGAAAAACTGTTTTTT. The encoded protein is CASSLSRTGPRGREKLFF. Variable domain in full (rest from reference TRBV7-6 and TRBJ1-4): GAGVSQSPRYKVTKRGQDVALRCDPISGHVSLYWYRQALGQGPEFLTYFNYEAQQDKSGLPNDRFSAERPEGSISTLTIQRTEQRDSAMYRCASSLSRTGPRGREKLFFGSGTQLSVL.

This clone was seen only a few times. The genes are TRBV18 and TRBJ2-3; 10 positions agree with TRBD2. V was pared by 2 bases and J by 3 bases, with 8 bases of the junction left unmatched. This CDR3 has 17 amino acids. CDR1 is KGHSH, CDR2 LQKENI, per germline. The CDR3 bases are TGTGCCAGCTCACCAATAGCGGGAGGCCGGGGTACAGATACGCAGTATTTT. Translation: CASSPIAGGRGTDTQYF.

The chain links TRBV19 to TRBJ1-2; D unresolved. V was trimmed by 5 bases and J by 4 bases, leaving 14 bases between them. Germline CDR1 is LNHDA and CDR2 is SQIVND (reference sequence). The length of the CDR3 is 14 residues. CDR3 protein: CASSSLSGIYGYTF. CDR3 sequence (DNA): TGTGCCAGTAGTTCCCTGAGCGGGATCTATGGCTACACCTTC.

V is TRBV10-3 and J is TRBJ2-3, with 11 bases aligning to TRBD2. The CDR3 spans 13 residues. CDR1 and CDR2 from the germline V gene are ENHRY and SYGVKD. V was clipped by 6 bases and J by 9 bases; unmatched bases: 5. The CDR3 reads CAIRPTSGDTQYF. CDR3 in DNA: TGTGCCATCAGACCGACTAGCGGGGACACGCAGTATTTT.